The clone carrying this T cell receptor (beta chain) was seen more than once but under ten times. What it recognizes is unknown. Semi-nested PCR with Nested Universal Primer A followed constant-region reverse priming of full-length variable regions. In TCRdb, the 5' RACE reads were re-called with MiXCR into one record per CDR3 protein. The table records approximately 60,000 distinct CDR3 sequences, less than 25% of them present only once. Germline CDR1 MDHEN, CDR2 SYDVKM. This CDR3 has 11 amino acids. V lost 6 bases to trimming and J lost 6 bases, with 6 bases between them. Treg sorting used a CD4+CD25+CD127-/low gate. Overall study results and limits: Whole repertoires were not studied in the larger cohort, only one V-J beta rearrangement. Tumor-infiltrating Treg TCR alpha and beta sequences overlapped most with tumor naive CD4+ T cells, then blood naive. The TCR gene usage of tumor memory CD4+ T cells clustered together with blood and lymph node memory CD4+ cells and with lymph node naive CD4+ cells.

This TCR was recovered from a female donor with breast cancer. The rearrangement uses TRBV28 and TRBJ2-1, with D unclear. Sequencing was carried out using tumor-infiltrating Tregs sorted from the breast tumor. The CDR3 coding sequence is TGTGCCAGCAGACTCGTCAATGAGCAGTTCTTC. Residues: CASRLVNEQFF.